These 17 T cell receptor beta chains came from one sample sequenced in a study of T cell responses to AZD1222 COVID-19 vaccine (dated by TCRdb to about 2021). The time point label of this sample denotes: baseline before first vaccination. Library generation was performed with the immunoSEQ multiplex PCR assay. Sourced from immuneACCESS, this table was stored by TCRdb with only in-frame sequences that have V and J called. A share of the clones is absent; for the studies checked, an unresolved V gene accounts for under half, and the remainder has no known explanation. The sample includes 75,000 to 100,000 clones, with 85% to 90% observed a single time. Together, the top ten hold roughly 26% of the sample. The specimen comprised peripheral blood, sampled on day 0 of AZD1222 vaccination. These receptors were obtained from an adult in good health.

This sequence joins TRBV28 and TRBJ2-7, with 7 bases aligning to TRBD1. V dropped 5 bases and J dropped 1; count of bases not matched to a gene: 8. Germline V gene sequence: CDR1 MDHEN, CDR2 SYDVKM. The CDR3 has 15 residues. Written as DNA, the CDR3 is TGTGCCAGCAGTCCCCCCGGACAGGCGTCCTACGAGCAGTACTTC. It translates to CASSPPGQASYEQYF.

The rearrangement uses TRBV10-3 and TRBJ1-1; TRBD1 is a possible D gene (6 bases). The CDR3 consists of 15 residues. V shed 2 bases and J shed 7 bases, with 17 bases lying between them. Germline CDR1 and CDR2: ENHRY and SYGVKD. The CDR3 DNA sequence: TGTGCCATCAGTGAGAGAGGGGGGGATTCAGGTGAAGCTTTCTTT. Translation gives CAISERGGDSGEAFF.

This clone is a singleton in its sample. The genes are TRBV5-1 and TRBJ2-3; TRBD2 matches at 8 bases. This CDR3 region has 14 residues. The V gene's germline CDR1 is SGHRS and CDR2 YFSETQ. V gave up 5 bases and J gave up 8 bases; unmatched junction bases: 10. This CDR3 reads CASRSSGGPGTQYF. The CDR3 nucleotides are TGCGCCAGCAGGTCGTCGGGAGGGCCGGGTACGCAGTATTTT.

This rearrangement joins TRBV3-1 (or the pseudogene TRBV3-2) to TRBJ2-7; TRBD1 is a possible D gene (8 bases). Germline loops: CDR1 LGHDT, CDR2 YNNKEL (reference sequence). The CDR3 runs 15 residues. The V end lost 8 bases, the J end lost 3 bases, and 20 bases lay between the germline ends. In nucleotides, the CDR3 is TGTGCCAGCCATTCACAGGGGGGGGGAATCTACGAGCAGTACTTC. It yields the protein CASHSQGGGIYEQYF.

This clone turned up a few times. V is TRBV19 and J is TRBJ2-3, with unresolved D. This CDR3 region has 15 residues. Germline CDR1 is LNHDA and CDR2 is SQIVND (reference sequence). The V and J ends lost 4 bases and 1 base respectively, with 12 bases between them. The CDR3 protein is CASSTNTGGTDTQYF. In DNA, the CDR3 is TGTGCCAGTAGTACTAACACTGGGGGCACAGATACGCAGTATTTT.

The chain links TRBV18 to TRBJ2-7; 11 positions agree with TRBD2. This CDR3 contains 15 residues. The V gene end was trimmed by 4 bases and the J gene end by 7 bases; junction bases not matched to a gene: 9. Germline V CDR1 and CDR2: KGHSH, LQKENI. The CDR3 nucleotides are TGTGCCAGCTCACTAGCCGGGACTAGCGGACGGGAGCAGTACTTC. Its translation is CASSLAGTSGREQYF.

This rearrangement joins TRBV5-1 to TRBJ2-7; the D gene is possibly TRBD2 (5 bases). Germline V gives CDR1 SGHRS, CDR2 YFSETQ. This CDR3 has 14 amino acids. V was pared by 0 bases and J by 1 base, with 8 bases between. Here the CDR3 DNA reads TGCGCCAGCAGCTTGGATAGCGAATCCTACGAGCAGTACTTC. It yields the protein CASSLDSESYEQYF.

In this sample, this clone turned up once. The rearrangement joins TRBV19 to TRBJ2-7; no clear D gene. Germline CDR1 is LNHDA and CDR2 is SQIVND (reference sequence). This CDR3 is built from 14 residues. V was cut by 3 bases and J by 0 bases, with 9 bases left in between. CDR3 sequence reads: CASSISRSSYEQYF. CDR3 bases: TGTGCCAGTAGTATTTCCCGGAGCTCCTACGAGCAGTACTTC.

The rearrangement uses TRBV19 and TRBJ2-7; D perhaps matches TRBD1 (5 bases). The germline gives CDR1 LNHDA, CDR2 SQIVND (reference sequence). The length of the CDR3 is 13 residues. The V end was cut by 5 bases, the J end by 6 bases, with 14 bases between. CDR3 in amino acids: CASSSPQGTEQYF. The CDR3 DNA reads TGTGCCAGTAGTTCTCCCCAGGGTACCGAGCAGTACTTC.

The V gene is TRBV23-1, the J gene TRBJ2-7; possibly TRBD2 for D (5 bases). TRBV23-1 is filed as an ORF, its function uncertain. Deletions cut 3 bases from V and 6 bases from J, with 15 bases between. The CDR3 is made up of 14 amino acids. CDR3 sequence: CASSHASGDSEQYF. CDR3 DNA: TGCGCCAGCAGTCATGCCAGCGGAGATTCCGAGCAGTACTTC.

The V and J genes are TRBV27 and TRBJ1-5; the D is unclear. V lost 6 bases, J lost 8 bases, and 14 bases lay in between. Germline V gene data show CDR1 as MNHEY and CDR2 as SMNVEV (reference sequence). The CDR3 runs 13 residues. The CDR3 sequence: CASRPGPREPQHF. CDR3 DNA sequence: TGTGCCAGCAGGCCGGGCCCTCGGGAGCCCCAGCATTTT.

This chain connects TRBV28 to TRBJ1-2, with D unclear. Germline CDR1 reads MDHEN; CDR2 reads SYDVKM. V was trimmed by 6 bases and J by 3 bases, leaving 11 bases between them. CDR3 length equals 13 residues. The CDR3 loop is CASRPADHYGYTF. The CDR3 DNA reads TGTGCCAGCAGGCCCGCGGACCACTATGGCTACACCTTC.

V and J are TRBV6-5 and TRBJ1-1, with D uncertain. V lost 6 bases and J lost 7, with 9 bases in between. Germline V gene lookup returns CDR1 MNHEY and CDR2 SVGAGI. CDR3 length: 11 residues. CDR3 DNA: TGTGCCAGCAGCCGCGAGGGTGAAGCTTTCTTT. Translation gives CASSREGEAFF.

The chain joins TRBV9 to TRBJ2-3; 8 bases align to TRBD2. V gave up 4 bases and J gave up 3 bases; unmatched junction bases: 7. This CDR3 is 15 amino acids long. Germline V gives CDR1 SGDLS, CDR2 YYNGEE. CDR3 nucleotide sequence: TGTGCCAGCAGCCAAGCGGGAGATGGGACAGATACGCAGTATTTT. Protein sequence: CASSQAGDGTDTQYF.

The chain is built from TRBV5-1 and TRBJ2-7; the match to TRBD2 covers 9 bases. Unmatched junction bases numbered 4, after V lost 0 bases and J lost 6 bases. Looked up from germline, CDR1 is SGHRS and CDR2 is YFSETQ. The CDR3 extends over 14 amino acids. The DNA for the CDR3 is TGCGCCAGCAGCTTGGAGGGACTAGCTATCGAGCAGTACTTC. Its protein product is CASSLEGLAIEQYF.

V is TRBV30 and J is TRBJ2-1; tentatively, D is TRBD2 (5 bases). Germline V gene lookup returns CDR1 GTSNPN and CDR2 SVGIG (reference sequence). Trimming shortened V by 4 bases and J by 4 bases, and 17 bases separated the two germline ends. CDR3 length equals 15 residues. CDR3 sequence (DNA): TGTGCCTGGACCGGTGGTGGGAGCGGTTACAATGAGCAGTTCTTC. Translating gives CAWTGGGSGYNEQFF. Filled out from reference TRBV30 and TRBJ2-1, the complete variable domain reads SQTIHQWPATLVQPVGSPLSLECTVEGTSNPNLYWYRQAAGRGLQLLFYSVGIGQISSEVPQNLSASRPQDRQFILSSKKLLLSDSGFYLCAWTGGGSGYNEQFFGPGTRLTVL.

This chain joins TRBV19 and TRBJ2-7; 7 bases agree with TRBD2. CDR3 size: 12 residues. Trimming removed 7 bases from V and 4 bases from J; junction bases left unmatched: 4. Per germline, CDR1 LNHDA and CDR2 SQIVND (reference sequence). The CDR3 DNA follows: TGTGCCAGTACGTCCGGGGGGTACGAGCAGTACTTC. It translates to CASTSGGYEQYF.